This T cell receptor beta chain was captured in a study of blood T cell repertoires in COVID-19 (TCRdb year 2020). Turning to the overall study: Samples from collaborators originated in the United States, Italy and Spain and spanned both the acute and convalescent phases of COVID-19. The repertoires were released in a freely available public database meant as a resource for research on the immune response to SARS-CoV-2. Where HLA class I and class II types were available, the types were taken from metadata supplied by the sample provider, not from assay-based typing. Subjects who had been exposed to COVID-19, were actively infected with it, or had recovered from it provided the deeply sampled blood TCRbeta repertoires that made up the dataset. The material from the prospective study consisted of cDNA or gDNA derived from T cells, B-cell-depleted T cells, or PBMCs. Samples were obtained from the ongoing ImmuneRACE study (first 160 participants) and from 1,254 subjects provided by 6 global collaborators. Nearly every sample came with metadata listing a de-identified subject ID, COVID-19 status, age in years and sex. What the work shows at the level of the full study, not this receptor alone: The quantity of clinical and demographic metadata differed by source and by participant and was supplied without curation.

CDR1 SGDLS and CDR2 YYNGEE were looked up in the germline V gene. The trim is 0 bases for V and 1 base for J, with a gap of 16 bases between the germline ends. The CDR3 goes from the cysteine to the phenylalanine over 17 residues. The kept DNA is CDR3 alone, 51 bases in frame from the first base. TCRbeta CDR3 regions were amplified from genomic DNA using the immunoSEQ Assay, a bias-controlled multiplex PCR. The paper's processing steps were these. The number of nucleated cells in each sample was estimated by amplification of reference gene primers within the assay. Sequence reads were collapsed and filtered to measure the absolute abundance of every unique TCRbeta CDR3 rearrangement. For each sample, productive Simpson clonality was calculated as the square root of Simpson's diversity index across productive rearrangements. The immuneACCESS repertoire file appears here via TCRdb, limited to in-frame rearrangements. These files lack a portion of the clones; in checked studies, under half of the deficit traces to unresolved V genes, and the cause of the others is not known. The DNA gave D and trimming, while V, J and clone size come from that table. For this sample the table gives over 200,000 clones, of which roughly nine tenths were detected only once. The top ten clonotypes cover around 6.9% of the sample.

A second Seattle source provided samples from volunteer blood donors who had recovered from COVID-19. Collaborating institutions collected whole blood in K2EDTA tubes following their own protocols. Collaborator samples were shipped for TCRbeta analysis as frozen whole blood, isolated PBMCs, or DNA extracted from either sample type. Details on this clone: The antigen it binds to is not known. The sample holds no much larger clone one base away, and base qualities are not on file.

The sequence was obtained from a man aged 55 to 69 who had recovered from COVID-19. The sample taken for sequencing was peripheral blood. The sequence is built from TRBV9 and TRBJ1-2, with no confidently assigned D gene. CDR3 loop: CASSVGIGGYFNYGYTF. The DNA is as follows: TGTGCCAGCAGCGTAGGGATAGGCGGATATTTTAACTATGGCTACACCTTC.